These T cell receptor beta chains were read from a single sample in a study of T cells in Graves' hyperthyroidism and ophthalmopathy. TCRdb ran MiXCR on the multiplex PCR reads and lists one entry per CDR3 protein. The table has nearly 600,000 distinct CDR3 sequences, more than 11% seen once. The specimen was blood. All receptors derive from a woman younger than 45 with Graves' hyperthyroidism that later progressed to Graves' ophthalmopathy. The CDR3 runs from the conserved cysteine through the conserved F or W. The D gene is left open where the match is weak. The size field is filled for only some rows; it gives once, few, many or a size class.

clone size	D gene	V gene	J gene	CDR3 DNA	CDR3 protein
many	-	TRBV2	TRBJ2-5	TGTGCCAGCAGTGAAGGCCTAACATACCAAGAGACCCAGTACTTC	CASSEGLTYQETQYF
many	-	TRBV2	TRBJ2-2	TGTGCCAGCATCTTGGAAGGAAACACCGGGGAGCTGTTTTTT	CASILEGNTGELFF
few	-	TRBV30	TRBJ2-3	TGTGCCTGGAGGACGGCGGGATTAGATACGCAGTATTTT	CAWRTAGLDTQYF
-	-	TRBV5-1	TRBJ2-7	TGCGCCAGCAGCTTGGAGGGCAGGGTAGTCTACGAGCAGTACTTC	CASSLEGRVVYEQYF
few	-	TRBV29-1	TRBJ2-7	TGCAGCGTTGAAAACTTCCCGACAGAATACGAGCAGTACTTC	CSVENFPTEYEQYF
few	-	TRBV20-1	TRBJ1-2	TGCAGTGCGCCTCCCGGGGATGGCGGCTACACCTTC	CSAPPGDGGYTF
many	-	TRBV28	TRBJ1-5	TGTGCCAGCAGCCCGGGAAAAGGGCCCCAGCATTTT	CASSPGKGPQHF
many	-	TRBV5-1	TRBJ2-2	TGCGCCAGCAGCTTTAGGCAGAACACCGGGGAGCTGTTTTTT	CASSFRQNTGELFF
many	TRBD1	TRBV7-2	TRBJ2-2	TGTGCCAGCAGCTTAAGCTTCGGGACAGTAAACACCGGGGAGCTGTTTTTT	CASSLSFGTVNTGELFF
many	-	TRBV7-9	TRBJ2-5	TGTGCCAGCAGCCACGGGACGGTCGACCGGGAGACCCAGTACTTC	CASSHGTVDRETQYF